Listed below are T cell receptor beta chains from one sample, sequenced in a study of T cell responses to AZD1222 COVID-19 vaccine. TCRdb's copy holds only in-frame clones and misses some; the assay was immunoSEQ multiplex PCR. The sample contains 150,000 to 170,000 clones, about nine tenths of which appear only once. This sample comprised peripheral blood, obtained on day 0 of AZD1222 vaccination. The receptors come from an adult in good health. Each CDR3 is given with its conserved first and last residue. The D gene is left open where the match is weak. Size values are once, few and many counts, or a class for expanded clones, and some rows have none.

d_call	clone_size	j_call	v_call	cdr3_nt	cdr3_aa
TRBD1	-	TRBJ1-5	TRBV19	TGTGCCAGTAGTACCACCGGGACAGCTAATCAGCCCCAGCATTTT	CASSTTGTANQPQHF
-	-	TRBJ1-3	TRBV6-5	TGTGCCAGCAGTCCGGCAGGTTTCTCTGGAAACACCATATATTTT	CASSPAGFSGNTIYF
-	-	TRBJ2-7	TRBV3-1/TRBV3-2	TGTGCCAGCAGCCAAGCCCCTGGGGGCGCGTACGAGCAGTACTTC	CASSQAPGGAYEQYF
-	once	TRBJ2-2	TRBV11-1	TGTGCCAGCAGCTTGTGGCCAGGCAACACCGGGGAGCTGTTTTTT	CASSLWPGNTGELFF
-	-	TRBJ1-1	TRBV11-3	TGTGCCAGCAGCTTAAATGCGTTCACTGAAGCTTTCTTT	CASSLNAFTEAFF
TRBD2	-	TRBJ2-3	TRBV19	TGTGCCAGTAGTATCGGGGGGGCGTGGGGCACAGATACGCAGTATTTT	CASSIGGAWGTDTQYF
-	once	TRBJ2-5	TRBV20-1	TGCAGTGCTAGAGGGATCCAGACCCAGTACTTC	CSARGIQTQYF
TRBD1	-	TRBJ2-2	TRBV10-3	TGTGCCATCAGTGCCGGACAGGGGAGCACCGGGGAGCTGTTTTTT	CAISAGQGSTGELFF
-	-	TRBJ2-3	TRBV6-5	TGTGCCAGCAGTTTCGGACCAAACACAGATACGCAGTATTTT	CASSFGPNTDTQYF
-	once	TRBJ2-7	TRBV7-9	TGTGCCAGCAGCCTCGAAAACGAGCAGTACTTC	CASSLENEQYF
-	-	TRBJ1-2	TRBV19	TGTGCCAGTAGGACCCGGGGAGGGGGTCAGTATGGCTACACCTTC	CASRTRGGGQYGYTF
TRBD2	-	TRBJ2-5	TRBV5-4	TGTGCCAGCAGCTCACTAGCGGGGGGCCTCCCGGCCCAGTACTTC	CASSSLAGGLPAQYF
TRBD1	-	TRBJ1-4	TRBV3-1/TRBV3-2	TGTGCCAGCAGCCCTCCGGGAGGGACAGGGGCTGAAAAACTGTTTTTT	CASSPPGGTGAEKLFF
TRBD2	-	TRBJ2-3	TRBV11-2	TGTGCCAGCAGCTTACTGGGAGCGGGGGGGGCAGATACGCAGTATTTT	CASSLLGAGGADTQYF